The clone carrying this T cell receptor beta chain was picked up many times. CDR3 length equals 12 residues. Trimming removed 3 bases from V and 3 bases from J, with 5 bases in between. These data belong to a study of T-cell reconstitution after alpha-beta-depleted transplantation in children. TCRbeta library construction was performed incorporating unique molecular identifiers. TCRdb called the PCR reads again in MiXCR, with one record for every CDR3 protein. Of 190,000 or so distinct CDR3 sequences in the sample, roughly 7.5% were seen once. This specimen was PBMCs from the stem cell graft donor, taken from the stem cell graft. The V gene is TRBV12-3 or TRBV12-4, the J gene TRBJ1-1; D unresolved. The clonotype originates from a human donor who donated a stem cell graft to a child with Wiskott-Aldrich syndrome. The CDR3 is CASSFMYTEAFF. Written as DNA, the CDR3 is TGTGCCAGCAGTTTTATGTACACTGAAGCTTTCTTT.